This record covers a single TCR beta chain. Its specificity is unknown. These data come from a study of blood T cells in healthy people across ages. Findings of the study overall: Getting older went along with TCR beta diversity per million T cells dropping roughly linearly.

Next came a second PCR, run for about 7 to 11 cycles, which used a sample-barcoded 5' primer along with a J-beta primer mix. TCRdb recomputed calls from the 5' RACE reads with MiXCR, one row per CDR3 protein. The repertoire has approximately 1,000,000 distinct CDR3 sequences, 35% to 40% of them found once; the top ten carry around 13%. This clonotype was sampled from a man aged 18-30 years in good health. The sample taken for sequencing was blood.

The CDR3 reads CASRVTLGNQETQYF. Here the CDR3 DNA reads TGTGCCAGCAGGGTCACGTTAGGTAACCAAGAGACCCAGTACTTC. The chain combines TRBV6-5 with TRBJ2-5; D gene uncertain. Per germline, CDR1 MNHEY and CDR2 SVGAGI. Trimming cost V 6 bases and J 0 bases, with 14 bases left between them. The CDR3 loop spans 15 amino acids.